This TCR beta chain was observed in a study of T-cell reconstitution after alpha-beta-depleted transplantation in children. Study-level points and caveats: Reportedly, alpha-beta T cells present about two months post-transplant originated from several hundred expanded clones of graft origin.

CDR3 length: 13 amino acids. The germline V and J ends were trimmed by 5 bases and 8 bases, with 12 bases remaining between them. On this clonotype itself: No antigen is known for it.

The TCRbeta library was prepared with unique molecular identifiers. One entry per CDR3 protein results from TCRdb running MiXCR on the PCR reads. The data hold about a million distinct CDR3 sequences, with under 30% observed a single time. The sample in question was PBMCs, mostly from graft donor cells, obtained 360 days after TCRalphabeta/CD19-depleted stem cell transplant. The chain employs TRBV12-3 or TRBV12-4 and TRBJ1-4; D is possibly TRBD1 (5 bases). The clonotype comes from a boy in the first two years of life who had a stem cell transplant for SCID, so the T cells may come from the graft donor. In DNA form, the CDR3 reads TGTGCCAGCAGTCCTGCCAGGGCGGAAAAACTGTTTTTT. Encoded protein: CASSPARAEKLFF.